This T cell receptor (beta chain) was documented in a study of OX40 agonist ivuxolimab in advanced cancers. The repertoire was sequenced with immunoSEQ multiplex PCR; TCRdb's copy has only in-frame clones and lacks some. The table includes tens of thousands of clones, about 88% detected once. The germline CDR1 and CDR2 sequences are SGHRS and YFSETQ. The CDR3 is 13 residues long. Trimming removed 5 bases at V and 0 bases at J, with 8 bases between. This specimen was CD4+ or CD8+ T cells sorted from blood, taken in a trial of the OX40 agonist ivuxolimab. The sequence was obtained from an adult with an advanced solid tumor such as melanoma, head and neck, liver or kidney cancer. The chain joins TRBV5-1 to TRBJ1-1; D is unclear. The CDR3 is CASSPDMNTEAFF. The CDR3 bases are TGCGCCAGCAGTCCAGACATGAACACTGAAGCTTTCTTT.